A single TCR beta chain is shown here with its context. Libraries were prepared by immunoSEQ multiplex PCR; TCRdb keeps only in-frame clonotypes and omits some of them. The top ten clones hold around 1.8% of a sample with about 86,000 clones, around 90% of them seen once. Germline V gene sequence: CDR1 KGHSH, CDR2 LQKENI. The CDR3 runs 16 residues. Trimming took off 3 bases at V and 4 bases at J, with 18 bases between the two ends. The record originates from a study of T cell changes during pregnancy in multiple sclerosis. The sequence was collected from a female donor in good health, enrolled as a control in a pregnancy study. The material sequenced was peripheral blood, taken in the first trimester of pregnancy. The gene calls are TRBV18 and TRBJ1-1; D may be TRBD1 (5 bases). This chain's CDR3 is CASSPPPFDRGTEAFF. Here the CDR3 DNA reads TGTGCCAGCTCACCCCCCCCATTCGACAGAGGCACTGAAGCTTTCTTT.